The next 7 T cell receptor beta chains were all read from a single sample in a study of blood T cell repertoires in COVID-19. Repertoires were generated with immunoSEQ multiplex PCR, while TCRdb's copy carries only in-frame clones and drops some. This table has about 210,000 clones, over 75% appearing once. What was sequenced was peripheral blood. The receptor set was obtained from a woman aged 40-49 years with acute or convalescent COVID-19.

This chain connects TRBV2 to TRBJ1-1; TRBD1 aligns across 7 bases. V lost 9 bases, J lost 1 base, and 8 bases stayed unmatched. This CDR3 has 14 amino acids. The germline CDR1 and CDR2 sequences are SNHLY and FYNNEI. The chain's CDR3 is CASTGEVRNTEAFF. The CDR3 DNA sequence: TGTGCCAGTACAGGGGAGGTAAGGAACACTGAAGCTTTCTTT.

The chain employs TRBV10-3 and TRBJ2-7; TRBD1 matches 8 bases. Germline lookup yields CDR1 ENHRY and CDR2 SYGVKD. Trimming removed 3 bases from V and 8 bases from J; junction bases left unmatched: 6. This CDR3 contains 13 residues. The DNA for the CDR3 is TGTGCCATCAGTGATTCGGGACAGGTGCAGCAGTACGTC. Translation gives CAISDSGQVQQYV.

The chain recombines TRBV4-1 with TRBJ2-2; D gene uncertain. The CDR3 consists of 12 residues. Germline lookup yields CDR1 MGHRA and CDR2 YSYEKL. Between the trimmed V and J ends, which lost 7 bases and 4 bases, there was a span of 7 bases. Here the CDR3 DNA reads TGCGCCAGCATGAGGAGCACCGGGGAGCTGTTTTTT. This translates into CASMRSTGELFF.

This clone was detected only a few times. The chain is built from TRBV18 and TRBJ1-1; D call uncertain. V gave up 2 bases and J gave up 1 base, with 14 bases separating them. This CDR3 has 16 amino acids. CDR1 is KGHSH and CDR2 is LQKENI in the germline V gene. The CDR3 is CASSPSGPQKNTEAFF. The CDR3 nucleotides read TGTGCCAGCTCACCATCTGGGCCCCAAAAGAACACTGAAGCTTTCTTT.

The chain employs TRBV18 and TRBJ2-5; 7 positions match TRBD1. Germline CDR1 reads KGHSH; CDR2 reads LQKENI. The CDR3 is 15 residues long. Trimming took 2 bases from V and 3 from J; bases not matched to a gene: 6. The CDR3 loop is CASSPVKTGEETQYF. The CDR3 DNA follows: TGTGCCAGCTCACCAGTGAAAACAGGGGAAGAGACCCAGTACTTC.

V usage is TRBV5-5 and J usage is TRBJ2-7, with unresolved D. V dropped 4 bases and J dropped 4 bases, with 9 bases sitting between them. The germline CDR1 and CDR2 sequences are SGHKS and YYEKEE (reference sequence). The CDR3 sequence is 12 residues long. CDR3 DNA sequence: TGTGCCAGCAGCCTCGTTCGGTACGAGCAGTACGTC. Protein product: CASSLVRYEQYV.

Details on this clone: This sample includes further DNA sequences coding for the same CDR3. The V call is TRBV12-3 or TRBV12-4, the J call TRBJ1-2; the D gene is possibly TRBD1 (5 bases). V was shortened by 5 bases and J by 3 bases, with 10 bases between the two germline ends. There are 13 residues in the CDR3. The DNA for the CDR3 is TGTGCCAGCAGTCTGCAGGGTTACTATGGCTACACCTTC. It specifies CASSLQGYYGYTF.